This T cell receptor beta chain was sequenced in a study of T cell responses to AZD1222 COVID-19 vaccine. Of note for this clone: Its antigen is still unknown.

Generated by immunoSEQ multiplex PCR, the TCRdb table keeps only in-frame clones and is missing some. The sample records 130,000 to 150,000 clones, 85% to 95% being singletons. Study observations and caveats: Spike regions recognized by vaccine-associated CD4 TCRs spanned the protein, led by 160-218 and 743-854. Unmutated regions of variants are reportedly targeted by nearly half of spike-specific TCRs. Just a handful of AZD1222 recipients were seropositive at baseline.

This TCR derives from an adult in good health. Source: peripheral blood, taken on day 0 of MenACWY control vaccination.

The CDR3 DNA follows: TGTGCCAGCAGCCAAAGGGACATCGACACCGGGGAGCTGTTTTTT. Translating gives CASSQRDIDTGELFF. The chain uses TRBV7-9 and TRBJ2-2; possible D gene TRBD1, 6 bases. The germline gives CDR1 SEHNR, CDR2 FQNEAQ (reference sequence). V dropped 5 bases and J dropped 3 bases, with 13 bases sitting between them. The CDR3 spans 15 residues.